The rows below give T cell receptor beta chains drawn from one sample of a study of shared clonotypes between healthy human individuals. The method was immunoSEQ multiplex PCR; TCRdb's version includes in-frame clones alone and lacks a portion of them. The sample yields about 680,000 clones, about 74% seen once. The sample taken for sequencing was memory CD4+ T cells sorted from blood. These receptors came from a woman aged 30 to 39 in good health. The CDR3 runs from the conserved cysteine through the conserved F or W. Fields, in order: V gene, clone size, D gene, J gene, CDR3 protein, CDR3 DNA. D genes are given only for firm matches. Size is omitted from some rows. Given values are once, few, many or a class for expanded clones.

v_call: TRBV5-1
clone_size: -
d_call: -
j_call: TRBJ2-1
cdr3_aa: CASSLFPGVDEQFF
cdr3_nt: TGCGCCAGCAGCTTGTTTCCCGGGGTTGATGAGCAGTTCTTC

v_call: TRBV5-1
clone_size: many
d_call: -
j_call: TRBJ1-3
cdr3_aa: CASSLEDGNTIYF
cdr3_nt: TGCGCCAGCAGCTTGGAGGACGGAAACACCATATATTTT

v_call: TRBV6-1
clone_size: few
d_call: -
j_call: TRBJ2-2
cdr3_aa: CASSIDSETGELFF
cdr3_nt: TGTGCCAGCAGTATCGACAGTGAAACCGGGGAGCTGTTTTTT

v_call: TRBV2
clone_size: -
d_call: -
j_call: TRBJ1-5
cdr3_aa: CASSRGPQDSFNQPQHF
cdr3_nt: TGTGCCAGCAGTCGGGGCCCTCAAGACAGTTTCAATCAGCCCCAGCATTTT

v_call: TRBV2
clone_size: few
d_call: -
j_call: TRBJ1-1
cdr3_aa: CASSRTRVDTEAFF
cdr3_nt: TGTGCCAGCAGTCGGACAAGGGTGGACACTGAAGCTTTCTTT

v_call: TRBV6-1
clone_size: many
d_call: -
j_call: TRBJ2-7
cdr3_aa: CASSGTVPYEQYF
cdr3_nt: TGTGCCAGCAGTGGTACAGTCCCCTACGAGCAGTACTTC

v_call: TRBV4-1
clone_size: -
d_call: TRBD2
j_call: TRBJ2-1
cdr3_aa: CASSQGSGATSYNEQFF
cdr3_nt: TGCGCCAGCAGCCAAGGTAGCGGGGCGACCTCCTACAATGAGCAGTTCTTC

v_call: TRBV28
clone_size: -
d_call: TRBD2
j_call: TRBJ2-7
cdr3_aa: CASSFRDYTMYEQYF
cdr3_nt: TGTGCCAGCAGTTTCCGGGACTATACTATGTACGAGCAGTACTTC

v_call: TRBV18
clone_size: -
d_call: -
j_call: TRBJ2-7
cdr3_aa: CASSPSDSYEQYF
cdr3_nt: TGTGCCAGCTCACCATCGGACAGCTACGAGCAGTACTTC

v_call: TRBV29-1
clone_size: -
d_call: TRBD2
j_call: TRBJ2-5
cdr3_aa: CSVGGREGHQETQYF
cdr3_nt: TGCAGCGTTGGAGGGAGGGAGGGGCACCAAGAGACCCAGTACTTC

v_call: TRBV19
clone_size: once
d_call: -
j_call: TRBJ2-6
cdr3_aa: CASSPQDGANVLTF
cdr3_nt: TGTGCCAGTAGCCCACAAGATGGGGCCAACGTCCTGACTTTC

v_call: TRBV10-2
clone_size: -
d_call: -
j_call: TRBJ2-3
cdr3_aa: CASSDADTQYF
cdr3_nt: TGCGCCAGCAGTGATGCAGATACGCAGTATTTT

v_call: TRBV5-1
clone_size: -
d_call: -
j_call: TRBJ2-3
cdr3_aa: CASSYQPGTDTQYF
cdr3_nt: TGCGCCAGCAGCTACCAACCGGGCACAGATACGCAGTATTTT

v_call: TRBV28
clone_size: -
d_call: -
j_call: TRBJ2-1
cdr3_aa: CARQGRVYNEQFF
cdr3_nt: TGTGCCCGTCAGGGGCGGGTTTACAATGAGCAGTTCTTC

v_call: TRBV10-3
clone_size: -
d_call: -
j_call: TRBJ2-7
cdr3_aa: CAISETGESKYEQYF
cdr3_nt: TGTGCCATCAGTGAGACGGGAGAATCGAAATACGAGCAGTACTTC

v_call: TRBV28
clone_size: -
d_call: TRBD2
j_call: TRBJ2-1
cdr3_aa: CASGPSGGSSYNEQFF
cdr3_nt: TGTGCCAGCGGTCCCTCGGGCGGGAGCTCCTACAATGAGCAGTTCTTC

v_call: TRBV29-1
clone_size: -
d_call: -
j_call: TRBJ2-3
cdr3_aa: CSVVEASTDTQYF
cdr3_nt: TGCAGCGTTGTAGAGGCTAGCACAGATACGCAGTATTTT

v_call: TRBV30
clone_size: -
d_call: -
j_call: TRBJ2-1
cdr3_aa: CAWKRSSYNEQFF
cdr3_nt: TGTGCCTGGAAAAGGAGCTCCTACAATGAGCAGTTCTTC

v_call: TRBV11-3
clone_size: -
d_call: -
j_call: TRBJ1-5
cdr3_aa: CASSLTDNQPQHF
cdr3_nt: TGTGCCAGCAGCTTGACAGACAATCAGCCCCAGCATTTT

v_call: TRBV2
clone_size: many
d_call: -
j_call: TRBJ2-2
cdr3_aa: CASRQESNTGELFF
cdr3_nt: TGTGCCAGCAGACAGGAATCGAACACCGGGGAGCTGTTTTTT

v_call: TRBV19
clone_size: -
d_call: -
j_call: TRBJ1-4
cdr3_aa: CASSPYGHQISTNEKLFF
cdr3_nt: TGTGCCAGTAGTCCCTATGGACACCAGATTTCAACTAATGAAAAACTGTTTTTT

v_call: TRBV2
clone_size: -
d_call: -
j_call: TRBJ2-7
cdr3_aa: CASSEWSNWSSYEQYF
cdr3_nt: TGTGCCAGCAGTGAATGGTCTAACTGGAGCTCCTACGAGCAGTACTTC

v_call: TRBV28
clone_size: many
d_call: -
j_call: TRBJ2-3
cdr3_aa: CASSLGLSTDTQYF
cdr3_nt: TGTGCCAGCAGCCTTGGACTGAGCACAGATACGCAGTATTTT

v_call: TRBV5-1
clone_size: -
d_call: -
j_call: TRBJ2-1
cdr3_aa: CASSLGLVNEQFF
cdr3_nt: TGCGCCAGCAGCTTGGGACTAGTAAATGAGCAGTTCTTC

v_call: TRBV28
clone_size: -
d_call: -
j_call: TRBJ1-1
cdr3_aa: CASRVSSSTEAFF
cdr3_nt: TGTGCCAGCAGGGTTAGTTCGAGTACTGAAGCTTTCTTT

v_call: TRBV19
clone_size: -
d_call: -
j_call: TRBJ1-5
cdr3_aa: CASSITAPANQPQHF
cdr3_nt: TGTGCCAGTAGTATTACTGCACCCGCTAATCAGCCCCAGCATTTT

v_call: TRBV7-2
clone_size: -
d_call: -
j_call: TRBJ2-3
cdr3_aa: CASSRAPGRSDTQYF
cdr3_nt: TGTGCCAGCAGCCGGGCGCCAGGGAGGTCCGATACGCAGTATTTT

v_call: TRBV25-1
clone_size: -
d_call: TRBD1
j_call: TRBJ2-7
cdr3_aa: CASLGTGGREQYF
cdr3_nt: TGTGCCAGCCTCGGGACAGGGGGCCGCGAGCAGTACTTC

v_call: TRBV5-1
clone_size: -
d_call: -
j_call: TRBJ2-5
cdr3_aa: CASSLGTGKETQYF
cdr3_nt: TGCGCCAGCAGCTTAGGCACAGGGAAAGAGACCCAGTACTTC